Listed below are T cell receptor beta chains from one sample, sequenced in a study of blood T cell repertoires in COVID-19. TCRdb keeps only in-frame clones here, not all; method: immunoSEQ multiplex PCR. The sample consists of about 260,000 clones, approximately 86% of them appearing once. Sequenced: peripheral blood. These receptors were taken from a woman aged 50 to 60 who had recovered from COVID-19. Both conserved end residues are part of each CDR3. D genes are given only for firm matches. Rows may omit the clone size; those that give it use once, few, many or a size class.

J	length	D	V	size	CDR3	DNA
TRBJ1-5	13	TRBD1	TRBV29-1	NA	CSVTTGASQPQHF	TGCAGCGTCACGACAGGGGCTTCTCAGCCCCAGCATTTT
TRBJ2-1	14	TRBD1	TRBV9	NA	CASSGQGANNEQFF	TGTGCCAGCAGCGGACAGGGAGCGAACAATGAGCAGTTCTTC
TRBJ1-4	14	NA	TRBV28	NA	CASSFVGGTEKLFF	TGTGCCAGCAGTTTCGTGGGAGGGACCGAAAAACTGTTTTTT
TRBJ2-5	19	TRBD2	TRBV7-2	NA	CASSLARRLGLAEQETQYF	TGTGCCAGCAGCTTAGCGAGGCGATTAGGACTAGCGGAACAAGAGACCCAGTACTTC
TRBJ1-2	13	NA	TRBV11-1	once	CASSLDRDYGYTF	TGTGCCAGCAGCTTGGACAGAGACTATGGCTACACCTTC
TRBJ1-2	18	TRBD1	TRBV7-2	once	CASSLGGGQGALGYGYTF	TGTGCCAGCAGCCTAGGAGGTGGACAGGGGGCGCTCGGCTATGGCTACACCTTC
TRBJ2-2	13	TRBD1	TRBV12-3/TRBV12-4	NA	CAGGQGGPGELFF	TGTGCCGGAGGACAGGGGGGACCCGGGGAGCTGTTTTTT
TRBJ2-5	13	NA	TRBV19	NA	CASSIQGIETQYF	TGTGCCAGTAGTATTCAGGGGATTGAGACCCAGTACTTC
TRBJ1-4	14	NA	TRBV5-1	NA	CASSLARGSEKLFF	TGCGCCAGCAGCTTGGCCCGCGGGAGTGAAAAACTGTTTTTT
TRBJ1-5	13	TRBD1	TRBV10-1	NA	CASRGQGLGAQHF	TGCGCCAGCAGAGGACAGGGGTTGGGAGCCCAGCATTTT
TRBJ1-6	13	NA	TRBV24-1	NA	CATSGRASSPLHF	TGTGCCACCAGTGGCAGGGCATCTTCACCCCTCCACTTT
TRBJ1-1	15	NA	TRBV27	few	CASSLFDRPNTEAFF	TGTGCCAGCAGTTTATTCGACAGACCGAACACTGAAGCTTTCTTT
TRBJ1-1	14	TRBD1	TRBV18	few	CASSQPTGTTEAFF	TGTGCCAGCTCACAACCGACAGGGACCACTGAAGCTTTCTTT
TRBJ2-3	16	NA	TRBV4-1	NA	CASSLLGGANTDTQYF	TGCGCCAGCAGCCTTTTAGGGGGGGCCAACACAGATACGCAGTATTTT
TRBJ1-1	11	TRBD1	TRBV27	NA	CAVQGATEAFF	TGTGCCGTACAGGGGGCCACTGAAGCTTTCTTT
TRBJ2-7	15	TRBD1	TRBV7-2	NA	CASSLGGTGAYEQYF	TGTGCCAGCAGCTTAGGAGGGACAGGGGCCTACGAGCAGTACTTC
TRBJ2-7	17	TRBD1	TRBV4-1	NA	CASSQEKGTGGNYEQYF	TGCGCCAGCAGCCAAGAGAAGGGGACAGGGGGCAACTACGAGCAGTACTTC
TRBJ2-2	15	TRBD1	TRBV5-1	NA	CASSEQGTNTGELFF	TGCGCCAGCAGCGAACAGGGGACGAACACCGGGGAGCTGTTTTTT
TRBJ1-1	13	NA	TRBV3-1/TRBV3-2	NA	CASSREGGLGAFF	TGTGCCAGCAGCCGAGAGGGGGGGCTTGGAGCTTTCTTT
TRBJ1-2	15	NA	TRBV6-2/TRBV6-3	few	CASSSGPFWSYGYTF	TGTGCCAGCAGTTCTGGCCCCTTCTGGAGCTATGGCTACACCTTC
TRBJ2-7	13	TRBD1	TRBV7-9	NA	CASSYRDSVEQYF	TGTGCCAGCAGCTATAGGGACAGTGTCGAGCAGTACTTC
TRBJ1-1	15	TRBD1	TRBV28	few	CASSPRVGGNTEAFF	TGTGCCAGCAGTCCCCGGGTAGGGGGCAACACTGAAGCTTTCTTT
TRBJ2-5	13	TRBD2	TRBV2	NA	CASGRENQETQYF	TGTGCCAGCGGGCGGGAGAATCAAGAGACCCAGTACTTC
TRBJ2-2	15	NA	TRBV9	NA	CASSVGGLGTGELFF	TGTGCCAGCAGCGTAGGAGGGCTGGGCACCGGGGAGCTGTTTTTT
TRBJ2-3	14	NA	TRBV27	NA	CASSRGIGTDTQYF	TGTGCCAGCAGTCGAGGGATAGGGACAGATACGCAGTATTTT
TRBJ1-4	13	NA	TRBV3-1/TRBV3-2	NA	CASRGATNEKLFF	TGTGCCAGCAGGGGCGCTACTAATGAAAAACTGTTTTTT
TRBJ2-1	19	TRBD2	TRBV5-1	NA	CASSRSPLWEGRLYNEQFF	TGCGCCAGCAGCCGGTCACCTTTATGGGAGGGCCGTCTATACAATGAGCAGTTCTTC
TRBJ2-7	13	NA	TRBV6-5	NA	CASSGRGVNEQYF	TGTGCCAGCAGCGGGCGGGGAGTAAACGAGCAGTACTTC
TRBJ1-5	15	TRBD1	TRBV27	NA	CASSLSPGTAQPQHF	TGTGCCAGCAGCCTCTCCCCGGGGACAGCCCAGCCCCAGCATTTT
TRBJ1-5	19	NA	TRBV20-1	NA	CSASGAGGRLGYSNQPQHF	TGCAGTGCTAGTGGGGCGGGCGGTAGGTTGGGTTATAGCAATCAGCCCCAGCATTTT